This paragraph reports one TCR beta chain. The antigen this receptor binds is unknown. No qualities accompany the bases; no much larger clone lies one base away. Library preparation was by the immunoSEQ multiplex PCR assay. TCRdb retrieved this table from immuneACCESS and kept in-frame rearrangements only. Not all clones are present; in checked studies, unresolved V genes account for under half, and no reason is known for the remainder. This sample comprises about 69,000 clones, 90% to 95% of them detected only once. The top ten clones comprise almost 0.3% of the sample. The data were obtained in a study of T cell changes during pregnancy in multiple sclerosis (dated by TCRdb to the late 2010s). In the study overall: Changes in the T cell repertoire over the course of pregnancy were examined in this study in women with multiple sclerosis.

V is trimmed back by 2 bases and J by 3 bases, and the junction contains 2 bases that no gene match accounts for. In the germline V gene, CDR1 corresponds to KGHSH and CDR2 to LQKENI. The CDR3, from cysteine to phenylalanine, totals 14 residues. The CDR3 DNA has 42 bases and is translated from base 1. In this chain, TRBV18 is recombined with TRBJ2-3; a stretch of 7 junction bases matches TRBD2. Sequences were derived from CD4+ T cells from peripheral blood mononuclear cells, sampled in the third trimester of pregnancy. The TCR was taken from a female donor in good health, enrolled as a control in a pregnancy study. The CDR3 sequence is CASSPTGGTDTQYF. The DNA sequence is TGTGCCAGCTCACCAACGGGGGGTACAGATACGCAGTATTTT.